This T cell receptor (beta chain) was sequenced for a study of HIV-infected patients and healthy controls. cDNA was made from about 500 ng RNA using alpha and beta constant primers. Each of the alpha and beta chains got its own library through chain-specific third strand synthesis with indices. TCRdb analysed the 5' RACE reads with MiXCR anew, one entry per CDR3 protein. The repertoire has roughly 14,000 distinct CDR3 sequences, 6.5% to 7.5% of them found once; the top ten carry 8% to 9.5%. This CDR3 region has 14 residues. Germline V lookup: CDR1 SQVTM, CDR2 ANQGSEA. V dropped 5 bases and J dropped 4 bases, with 17 bases sitting between them. The repertoire came from unfractionated whole blood and reflected all unsorted peripheral T cells. This clonotype was picked up many times.

The clonotype comes from an adult in good health. The source material was blood. The chain combines TRBV29-1 with TRBJ2-5; the D gene is possibly TRBD2 (6 bases). DNA of the CDR3: TGCAGCGTTACACCTCTCGGGGGAAGAGAGACCCAGTACTTC. It specifies CSVTPLGGRETQYF.